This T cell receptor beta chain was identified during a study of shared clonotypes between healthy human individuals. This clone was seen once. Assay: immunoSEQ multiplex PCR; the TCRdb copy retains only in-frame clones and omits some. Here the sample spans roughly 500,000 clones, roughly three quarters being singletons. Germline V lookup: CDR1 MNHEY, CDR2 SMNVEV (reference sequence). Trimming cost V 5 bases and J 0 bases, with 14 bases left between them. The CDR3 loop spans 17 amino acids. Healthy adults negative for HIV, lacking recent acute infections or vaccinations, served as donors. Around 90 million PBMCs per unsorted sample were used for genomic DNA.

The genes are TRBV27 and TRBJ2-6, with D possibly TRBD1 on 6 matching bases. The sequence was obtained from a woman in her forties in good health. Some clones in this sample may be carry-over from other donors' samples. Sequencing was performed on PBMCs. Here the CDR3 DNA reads TGTGCCAGCAGTCCCAGGACAGAGCCCTCTGGGGCCAACGTCCTGACTTTC. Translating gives CASSPRTEPSGANVLTF.